The clone carrying this T cell receptor beta chain was picked up a small number of times. What it binds is unknown. The V gene's germline CDR1 is LNHNV and CDR2 YYDKDF (reference sequence). The CDR3 length is 12 residues. Trimming removed 1 base at V and 6 bases at J, with 5 bases between. Amplification by 5'RACE using constant-segment primers produced TCR alpha and TCR beta cDNA libraries that carried sample barcodes and UMIs. From the 5' RACE reads, TCRdb called clonotypes with MiXCR, one entry per CDR3 protein. Of over 150,000 distinct CDR3 sequences in the sample, about 18% are singletons; the top ten hold about 4%. This entry belongs to a study of T-cell memory formation after mild COVID-19. Findings and caveats of the study: Later expanders leaned toward CD4+, whereas clones contracting from day 15 to 85 were balanced CD4/CD8. Pre-infection memory harbored some responding clones, suggesting cross-reactive memory joined.

This sequence originates from a man younger than 30 who had mild COVID-19 (a few samples of this study predate the infection). Cell type and time point are not known. Sequencing was performed on PBMCs or a T cell subset sorted from them (not recorded which). The genes are TRBV15 and TRBJ2-3; D unresolved. Written as DNA, the CDR3 is TGTGCCACCAGCAGAGCTGGGGATACGCAGTATTTT. It yields the protein CATSRAGDTQYF.